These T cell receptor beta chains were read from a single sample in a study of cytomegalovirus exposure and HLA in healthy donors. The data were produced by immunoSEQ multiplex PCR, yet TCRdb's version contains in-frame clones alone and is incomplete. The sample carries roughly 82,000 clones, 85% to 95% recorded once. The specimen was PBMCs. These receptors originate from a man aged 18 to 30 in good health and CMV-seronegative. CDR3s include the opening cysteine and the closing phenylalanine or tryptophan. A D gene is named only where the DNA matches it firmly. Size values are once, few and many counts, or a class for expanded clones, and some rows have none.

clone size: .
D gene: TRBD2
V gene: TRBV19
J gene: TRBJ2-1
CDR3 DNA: TGTGCCAGTGATAAGCGGGGGGGTCTGGACAATGAGCAGTTCTTC
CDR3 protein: CASDKRGGLDNEQFF

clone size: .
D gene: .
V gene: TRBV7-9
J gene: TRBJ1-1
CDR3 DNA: TGTGCCAGCAGCTTATTAGAGAACACTGAAGCTTTCTTT
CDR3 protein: CASSLLENTEAFF

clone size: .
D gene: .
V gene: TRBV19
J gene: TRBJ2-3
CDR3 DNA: TGTGCCAGTAGTATGAAAGGACTGCCTAGCACAGATACGCAGTATTTT
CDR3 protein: CASSMKGLPSTDTQYF

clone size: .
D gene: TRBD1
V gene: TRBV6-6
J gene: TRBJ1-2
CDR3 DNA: TGTGCCAGCAGCCCCCGACAGGGAGACGGCTACACCTTC
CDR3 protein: CASSPRQGDGYTF

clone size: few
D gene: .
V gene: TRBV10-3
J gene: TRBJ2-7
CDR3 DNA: TGTGCCATCAGACTTAACTACGAGCAGTACTTC
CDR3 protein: CAIRLNYEQYF

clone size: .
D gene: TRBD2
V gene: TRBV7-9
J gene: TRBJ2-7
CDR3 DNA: TGTGCCAGCAGCTTAAGGGGGCTAGCGGGAGAAAGGAAGTACTTC
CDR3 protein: CASSLRGLAGERKYF

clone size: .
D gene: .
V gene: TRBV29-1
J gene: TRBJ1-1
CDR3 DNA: TGCAGCGTTGATTACCAGCGAGAAGCTTTCTTT
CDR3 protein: CSVDYQREAFF

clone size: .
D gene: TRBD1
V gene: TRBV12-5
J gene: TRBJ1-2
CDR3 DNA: TGTGCTAGTGGTTTCCGGGACAGAAGTGGCTACACCTTC
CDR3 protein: CASGFRDRSGYTF

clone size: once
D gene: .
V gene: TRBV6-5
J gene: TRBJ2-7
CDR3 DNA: TGTGCCAGCAGTTACTCCGCGGGCGAGCAGTACTTC
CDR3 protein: CASSYSAGEQYF

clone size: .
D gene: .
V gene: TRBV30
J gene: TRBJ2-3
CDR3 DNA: TGTGCCTGGTTGGGGCTGACAGATACGCAGTATTTT
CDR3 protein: CAWLGLTDTQYF

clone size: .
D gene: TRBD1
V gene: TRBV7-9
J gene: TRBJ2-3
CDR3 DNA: TGTGCCAGCAGCCCGACCTGGGACAGGGGGCAATATTTT
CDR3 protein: CASSPTWDRGQYF

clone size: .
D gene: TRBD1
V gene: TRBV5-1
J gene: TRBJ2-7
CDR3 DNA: TGCGCCAGCAGCTTGCCAGACAGGGGGAGACCCTACGAGCAGTACTTC
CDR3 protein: CASSLPDRGRPYEQYF

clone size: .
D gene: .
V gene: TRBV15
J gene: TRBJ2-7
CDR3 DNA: TGTGCCACCAGCAGAGCGACAGGAGATTCCGAGCAGTACTTC
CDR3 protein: CATSRATGDSEQYF

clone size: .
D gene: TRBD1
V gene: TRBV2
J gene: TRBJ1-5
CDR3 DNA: TGTGCCAGCAGTCGGGACAGACCCCTCCAGTTTCAGCCCCAGCATTTT
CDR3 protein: CASSRDRPLQFQPQHF

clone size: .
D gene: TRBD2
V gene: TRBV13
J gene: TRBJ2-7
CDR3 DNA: TGTGCCAGCAGCTTAGGCCTTGGGGGGGGATCCCTCGAGCAGTACTTC
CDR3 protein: CASSLGLGGGSLEQYF

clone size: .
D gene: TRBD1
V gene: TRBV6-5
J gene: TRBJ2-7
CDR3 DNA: TGTGCCAGCAGTTCCACGGGACAGGGTTACGAGCAGTACTTC
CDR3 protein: CASSSTGQGYEQYF

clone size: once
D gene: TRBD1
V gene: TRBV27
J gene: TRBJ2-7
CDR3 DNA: TGTGCCAGCAGTTTGTCTCCTGGGACAGTTTACGAGCAGTACTTC
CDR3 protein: CASSLSPGTVYEQYF

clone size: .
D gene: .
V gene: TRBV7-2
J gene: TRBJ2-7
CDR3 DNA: TGTGCCAGCAGCTTCGGAGTCTACGAGCAGTACTTC
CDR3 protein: CASSFGVYEQYF

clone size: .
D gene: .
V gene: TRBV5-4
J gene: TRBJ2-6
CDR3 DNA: TGTGCCAGCAGCTTCTCCGGGGTTGGGGCCAACGTCCTGACTTTC
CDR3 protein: CASSFSGVGANVLTF

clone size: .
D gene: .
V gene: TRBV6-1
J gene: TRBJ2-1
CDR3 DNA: TGTGCCAGCATGTTATATGAGCAGTTCTTC
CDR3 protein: CASMLYEQFF

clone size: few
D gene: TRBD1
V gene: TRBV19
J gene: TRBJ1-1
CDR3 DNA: TGTGCCAGCCGGACAGGGTTGACTGAAGCTTTCTTT
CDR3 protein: CASRTGLTEAFF

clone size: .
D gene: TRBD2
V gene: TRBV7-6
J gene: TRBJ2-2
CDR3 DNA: TGTGCCAGCAGCTTGGCACCTAGCGGGAGGTTCGGGGAGCTGTTTTTT
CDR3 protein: CASSLAPSGRFGELFF

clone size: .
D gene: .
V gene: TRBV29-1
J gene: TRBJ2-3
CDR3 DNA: TGCAGCACAAAGGCGGGTCAAAGCACAGATACGCAGTATTTT
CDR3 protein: CSTKAGQSTDTQYF

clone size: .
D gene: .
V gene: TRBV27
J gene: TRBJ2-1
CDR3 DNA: TGTGCCAGCAGTTTATCTGGCCTGCCAGTCCGTGAGCAGTTCTTC
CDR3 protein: CASSLSGLPVREQFF

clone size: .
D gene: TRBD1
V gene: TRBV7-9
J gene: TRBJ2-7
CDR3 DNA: TGTGCCAGCAGCTCGACAGGGGATAACGAGCAGTACTTC
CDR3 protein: CASSSTGDNEQYF

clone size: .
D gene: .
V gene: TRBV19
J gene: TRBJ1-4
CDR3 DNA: TGTGCCAGTAGTTCAGGGGACGCAACTAATGAAAAACTGTTTTTT
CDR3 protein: CASSSGDATNEKLFF

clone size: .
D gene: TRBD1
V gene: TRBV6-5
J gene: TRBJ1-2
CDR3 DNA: TGTGCCAGCAGTACGACAGGGGTTAAATATGGCTACACCTTC
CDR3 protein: CASSTTGVKYGYTF

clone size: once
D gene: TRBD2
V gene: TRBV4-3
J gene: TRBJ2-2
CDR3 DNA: TGCGCCAGCAGCCACACTAGCGGGAGCCCAAACACCGGGGAGCTGTTTTTT
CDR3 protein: CASSHTSGSPNTGELFF

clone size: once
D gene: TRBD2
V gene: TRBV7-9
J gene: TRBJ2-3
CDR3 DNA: TGTGCCAGCAGCTTAACTAGCGGCACAGATACGCAGTATTTT
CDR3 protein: CASSLTSGTDTQYF

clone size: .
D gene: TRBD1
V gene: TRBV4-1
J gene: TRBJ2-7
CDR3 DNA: TGCGCCAGCAGCCATCAGAAGGGACAGGGGCCTAATGAGCAGTACTTC
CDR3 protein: CASSHQKGQGPNEQYF